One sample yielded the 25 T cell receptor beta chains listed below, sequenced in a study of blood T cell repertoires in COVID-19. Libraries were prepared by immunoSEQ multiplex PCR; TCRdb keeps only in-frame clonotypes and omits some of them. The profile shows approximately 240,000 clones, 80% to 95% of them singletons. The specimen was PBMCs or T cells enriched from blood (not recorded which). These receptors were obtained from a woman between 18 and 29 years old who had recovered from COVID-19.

DNA of the CDR3: TGTGCCAGCATGTTTAGCGGGGCCGGGCTTGACGAGCAGTACTTC. Its translation: CASMFSGAGLDEQYF. V is TRBV6-6 and J is TRBJ2-7; 8 bases are shared with TRBD2. This CDR3 has 15 residues. CDR1 MNHNY and CDR2 SVGAGI come from the germline V gene (reference sequence). Trimming cost V 7 bases and J 5 bases; bases outside gene matches: 13.

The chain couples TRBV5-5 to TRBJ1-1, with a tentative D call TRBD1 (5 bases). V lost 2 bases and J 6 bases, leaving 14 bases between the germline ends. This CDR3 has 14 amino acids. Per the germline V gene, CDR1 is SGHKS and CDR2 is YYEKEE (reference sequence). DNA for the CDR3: TGTGCCAGCAGCTTTACCACGACAGAAGCTGAAGCTTTCTTT. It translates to CASSFTTTEAEAFF.

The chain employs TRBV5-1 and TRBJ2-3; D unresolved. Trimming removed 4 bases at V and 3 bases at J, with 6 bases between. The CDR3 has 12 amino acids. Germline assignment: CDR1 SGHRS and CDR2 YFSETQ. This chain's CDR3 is CASSPETDTQYF. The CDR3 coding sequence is TGCGCCAGCAGCCCCGAGACAGATACGCAGTATTTT. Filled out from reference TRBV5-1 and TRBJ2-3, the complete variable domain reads KAGVTQTPRYLIKTRGQQVTLSCSPISGHRSVSWYQQTPGQGLQFLFEYFSETQRNKGNFPGRFSGRQFSNSRSEMNVSTLELGDSALYLCASSPETDTQYFGPGTRLTVL.

As DNA, the CDR3 is TGTGCCAGCAGCCCGACAGTTATACCCGCGAACACCGGGGAGCTGTTTTTT. It is translated as CASSPTVIPANTGELFF. The chain couples TRBV5-4 to TRBJ2-2; TRBD1 is a possible D gene (5 bases). The CDR3 is 17 amino acids. Germline V gives CDR1 SGHNT, CDR2 YYREEE (reference sequence). V gave up 4 bases and J gave up 0 bases, with 16 bases separating them.

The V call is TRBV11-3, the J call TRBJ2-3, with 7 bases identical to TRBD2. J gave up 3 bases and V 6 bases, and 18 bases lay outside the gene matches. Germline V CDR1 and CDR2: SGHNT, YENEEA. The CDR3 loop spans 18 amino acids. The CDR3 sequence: CASSGGSEGSWHTDTQYF. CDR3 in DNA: TGTGCCAGCAGTGGCGGGAGTGAGGGCTCCTGGCATACAGATACGCAGTATTTT.

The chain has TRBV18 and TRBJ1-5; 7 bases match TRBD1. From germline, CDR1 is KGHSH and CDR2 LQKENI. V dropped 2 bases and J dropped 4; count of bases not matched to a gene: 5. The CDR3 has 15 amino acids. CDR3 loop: CASSPGGGHNQPQHF. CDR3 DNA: TGTGCCAGCTCACCAGGAGGGGGCCATAATCAGCCCCAGCATTTT.

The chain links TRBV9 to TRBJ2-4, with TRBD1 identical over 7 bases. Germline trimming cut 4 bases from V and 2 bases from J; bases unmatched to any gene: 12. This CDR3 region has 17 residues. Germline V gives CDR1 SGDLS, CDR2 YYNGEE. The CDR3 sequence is CASSPPARDSSKNIQYF. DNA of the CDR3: TGTGCCAGCAGCCCCCCGGCGAGGGACAGTTCCAAAAACATTCAGTACTTC.

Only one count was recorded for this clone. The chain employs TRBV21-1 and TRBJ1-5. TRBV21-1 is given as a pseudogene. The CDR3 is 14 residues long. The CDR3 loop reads CASKGGGSNQPQHF. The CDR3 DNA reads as TGTGCCAGCAAAGGGGGGGGTTCCAATCAGCCCCAGCATTTT.

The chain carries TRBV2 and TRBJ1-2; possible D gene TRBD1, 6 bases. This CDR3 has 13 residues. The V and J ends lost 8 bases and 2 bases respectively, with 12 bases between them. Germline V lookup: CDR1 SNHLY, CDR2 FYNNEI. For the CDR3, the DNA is TGTGCCAGCGACTACACAGGGAACTATGGCTACACCTTC. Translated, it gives CASDYTGNYGYTF. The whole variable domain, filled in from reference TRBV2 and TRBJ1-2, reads EPEVTQTPSHQVTQMGQEVILRCVPISNHLYFYWYRQILGQKVEFLVSFYNNEISEKSEIFDDQFSVERPDGSNFTLKIRSTKLEDSAMYFCASDYTGNYGYTFGSGTRLTVV.

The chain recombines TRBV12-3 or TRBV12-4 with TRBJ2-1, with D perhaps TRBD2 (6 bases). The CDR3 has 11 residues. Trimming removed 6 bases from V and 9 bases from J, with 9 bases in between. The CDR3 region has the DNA TGTGCCAGCAGCTCGGAGGGTGAGCAGTTCTTC. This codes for CASSSEGEQFF.

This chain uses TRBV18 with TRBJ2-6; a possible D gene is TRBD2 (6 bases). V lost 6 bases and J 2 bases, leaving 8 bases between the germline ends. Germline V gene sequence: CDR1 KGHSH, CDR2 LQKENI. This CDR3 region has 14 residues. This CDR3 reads CASSRDPGANVLTF. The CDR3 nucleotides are TGTGCCAGCTCGCGGGATCCTGGGGCCAACGTCCTGACTTTC.

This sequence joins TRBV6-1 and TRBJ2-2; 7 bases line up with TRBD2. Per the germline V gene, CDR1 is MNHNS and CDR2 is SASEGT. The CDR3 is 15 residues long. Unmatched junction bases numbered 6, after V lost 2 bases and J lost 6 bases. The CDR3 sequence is CASSEWGGTSGELFF. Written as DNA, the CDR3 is TGTGCCAGCAGTGAATGGGGGGGAACTTCCGGGGAGCTGTTTTTT.

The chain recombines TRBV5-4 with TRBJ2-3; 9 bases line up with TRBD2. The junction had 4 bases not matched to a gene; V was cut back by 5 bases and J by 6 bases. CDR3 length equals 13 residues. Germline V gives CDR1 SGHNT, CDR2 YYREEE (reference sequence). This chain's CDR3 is CASSWTSEDTQYF. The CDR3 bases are TGTGCCAGCAGTTGGACTAGCGAGGATACGCAGTATTTT.

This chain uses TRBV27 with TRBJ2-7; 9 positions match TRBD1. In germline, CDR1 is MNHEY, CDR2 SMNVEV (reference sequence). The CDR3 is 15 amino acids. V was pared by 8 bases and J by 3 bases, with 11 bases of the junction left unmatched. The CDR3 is CASSGGWDRVYEQYF. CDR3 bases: TGTGCCAGCTCTGGTGGTTGGGACAGGGTCTACGAGCAGTACTTC.

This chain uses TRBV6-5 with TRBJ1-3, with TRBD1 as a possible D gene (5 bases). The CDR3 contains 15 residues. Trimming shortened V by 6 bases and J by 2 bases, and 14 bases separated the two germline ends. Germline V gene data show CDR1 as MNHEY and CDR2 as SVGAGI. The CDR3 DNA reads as TGTGCCAGCAGCCAAGACAGTACTCCTGGAAACACCATATATTTT. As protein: CASSQDSTPGNTIYF.

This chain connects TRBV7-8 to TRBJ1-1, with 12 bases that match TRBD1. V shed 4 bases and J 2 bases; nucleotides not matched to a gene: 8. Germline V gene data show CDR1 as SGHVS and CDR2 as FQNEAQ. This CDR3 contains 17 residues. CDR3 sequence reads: CASSSRDRGRLNTEAFF. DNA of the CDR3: TGTGCCAGCAGCTCCCGGGACAGGGGGCGCCTAAACACTGAAGCTTTCTTT. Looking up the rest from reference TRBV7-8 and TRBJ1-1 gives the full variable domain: GAGVSQSPRYKVAKRGQDVALRCDPISGHVSLFWYQQALGQGPEFLTYFQNEAQLDKSGLPSDRFFAERPEGSVSTLKIQRTQQEDSAVYLCASSSRDRGRLNTEAFFGQGTRLTVV.

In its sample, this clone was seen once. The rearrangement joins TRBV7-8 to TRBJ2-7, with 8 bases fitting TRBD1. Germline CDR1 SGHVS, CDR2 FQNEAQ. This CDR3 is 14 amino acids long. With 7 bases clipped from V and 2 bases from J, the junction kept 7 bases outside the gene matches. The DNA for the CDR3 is TGTGCCAGCAAAACCCGACAGGGGCCCTACGAGCAGTACTTC. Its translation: CASKTRQGPYEQYF.

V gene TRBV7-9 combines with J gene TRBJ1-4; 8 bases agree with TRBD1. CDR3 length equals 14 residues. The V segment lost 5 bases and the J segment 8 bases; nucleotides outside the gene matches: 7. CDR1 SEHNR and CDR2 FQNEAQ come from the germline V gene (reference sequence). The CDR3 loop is CASSDQTGEEKLFF. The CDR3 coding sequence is TGTGCCAGCAGCGACCAGACAGGGGAAGAAAAACTGTTTTTT.

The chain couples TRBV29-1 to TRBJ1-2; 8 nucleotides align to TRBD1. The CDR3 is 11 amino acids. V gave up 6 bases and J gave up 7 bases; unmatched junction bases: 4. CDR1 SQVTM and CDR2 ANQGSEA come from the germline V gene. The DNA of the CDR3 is TGCAGCGTCGTCGGGACAGGTGGCTACACCTTC. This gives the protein CSVVGTGGYTF.

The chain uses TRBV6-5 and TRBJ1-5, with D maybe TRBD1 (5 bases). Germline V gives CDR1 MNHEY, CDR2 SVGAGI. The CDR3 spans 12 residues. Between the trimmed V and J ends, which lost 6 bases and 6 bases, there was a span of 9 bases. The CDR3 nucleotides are TGTGCCAGCAGGGGGCTGGGTCAGCCCCAGCATTTT. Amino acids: CASRGLGQPQHF.

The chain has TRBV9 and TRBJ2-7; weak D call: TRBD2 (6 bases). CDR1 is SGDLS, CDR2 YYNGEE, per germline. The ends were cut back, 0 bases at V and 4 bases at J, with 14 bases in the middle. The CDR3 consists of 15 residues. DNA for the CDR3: TGTGCCAGCAGCGTAGCTGCAGGAGGGAAGTACGAGCAGTACTTC. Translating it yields CASSVAAGGKYEQYF. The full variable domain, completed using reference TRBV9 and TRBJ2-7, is DSGVTQTPKHLITATGQRVTLRCSPRSGDLSVYWYQQSLDQGLQFLIQYYNGEERAKGNILERFSAQQFPDLHSELNLSSLELGDSALYFCASSVAAGGKYEQYFGPGTRLTVT.

CDR3 DNA: TGTGCCAGCAGCTCCCAAGGGGTAGTACGGGCTTTCTTT. Its protein is CASSSQGVVRAFF. The gene calls are TRBV7-9 and TRBJ1-1; D possibly corresponds to TRBD1 (5 bases). The CDR3 sequence is 13 residues long. Germline values: CDR1 SEHNR, CDR2 FQNEAQ (reference sequence). V lost 4 bases to trimming and J lost 11 bases, with 17 bases between them. The full variable domain, rest sourced from reference TRBV7-9 and TRBJ1-1, is DTGVSQNPRHKITKRGQNVTFRCDPISEHNRLYWYRQTLGQGPEFLTYFQNEAQLEKSRLLSDRFSAERPKGSFSTLEIQRTEQGDSAMYLCASSSQGVVRAFFGQGTRLTVV.

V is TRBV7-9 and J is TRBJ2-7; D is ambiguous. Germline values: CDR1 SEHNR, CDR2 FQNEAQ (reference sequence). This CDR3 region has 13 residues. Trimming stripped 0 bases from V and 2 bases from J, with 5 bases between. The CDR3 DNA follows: TGTGCCAGCAGCTTAGCGACACCCTACGAGCAGTACTTC. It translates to CASSLATPYEQYF.

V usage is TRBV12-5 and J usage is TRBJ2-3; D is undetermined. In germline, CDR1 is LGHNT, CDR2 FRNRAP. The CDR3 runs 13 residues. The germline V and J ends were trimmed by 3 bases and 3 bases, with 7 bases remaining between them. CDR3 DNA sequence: TGTGCTAGTGGTTTATCCGTGACAGATACGCAGTATTTT. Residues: CASGLSVTDTQYF.

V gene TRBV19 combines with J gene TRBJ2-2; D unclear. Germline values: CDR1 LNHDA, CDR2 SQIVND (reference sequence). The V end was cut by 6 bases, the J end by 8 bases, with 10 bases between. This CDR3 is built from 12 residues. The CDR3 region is CASSPYAGELFF. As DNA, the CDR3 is TGTGCCAGTAGCCCCTACGCAGGGGAGCTGTTTTTT.